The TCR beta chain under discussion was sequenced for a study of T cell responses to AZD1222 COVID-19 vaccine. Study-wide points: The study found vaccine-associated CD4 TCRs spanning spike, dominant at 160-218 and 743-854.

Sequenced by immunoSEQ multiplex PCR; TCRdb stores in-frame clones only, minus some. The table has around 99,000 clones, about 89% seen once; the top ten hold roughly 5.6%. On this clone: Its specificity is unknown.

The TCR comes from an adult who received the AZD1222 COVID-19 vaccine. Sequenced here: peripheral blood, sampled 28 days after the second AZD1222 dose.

CDR3 residues: CASSSPPAGDTGELFF. As DNA, the CDR3 is TGTGCCAGCAGCTCTCCTCCCGCCGGGGACACCGGGGAGCTGTTTTTT. The rearrangement joins TRBV5-4 to TRBJ2-2; maybe TRBD2 (5 bases). In germline, CDR1 is SGHNT, CDR2 YYREEE (reference sequence). The CDR3 has 16 amino acids. The V and J ends lost 3 bases and 3 bases respectively, with 15 bases between them.